The 3 T cell receptor beta chains given below trace back to one sample, sequenced in a study of cytomegalovirus exposure and HLA in healthy donors (dated by TCRdb to the late 2010s). Library preparation used the immunoSEQ multiplex PCR assay. A mixture of 60 forward primers for TCR Vbeta segments and 13 reverse primers for TCR Jbeta segments was used in the multiplex PCR. The clones in this table, taken by TCRdb from immuneACCESS, are in-frame only. Not every clone is retained; where verified, under half of the shortfall comes from an unresolved V gene, and the cause of the rest is unknown. This sample lists about 160,000 clones; roughly 85% were detected once. The top ten constitute approximately 1.2% of the sample. Material for sequencing was PBMCs. All receptors derive from a man younger than 40 in good health and CMV-seronegative.

The J gene is TRBJ2-7, the V gene TRBV9; a weak D match, TRBD1 (6 bases). Trimming pared 2 bases from V and 0 bases from J, leaving 9 bases between. Germline values: CDR1 SGDLS, CDR2 YYNGEE. This CDR3 is 14 amino acids long. The CDR3, as DNA: TGTGCCAGCAGCGTGGACAGTGGCTCCTACGAGCAGTACTTC. It yields the protein CASSVDSGSYEQYF.

This rearrangement joins TRBV30 to TRBJ1-6, with TRBD1 as a possible D gene (6 bases). The V end was cut by 3 bases, the J end by 3 bases, with 15 bases between. This CDR3 has 16 amino acids. Germline V CDR1 and CDR2: GTSNPN, SVGIG (reference sequence). The CDR3 loop is CAWRKGGKNYNSPLHF. As DNA, the CDR3 is TGTGCCTGGAGGAAAGGGGGAAAAAACTATAATTCACCCCTCCACTTT.

The chain couples TRBV7-8 to TRBJ1-3, with unresolved D. The CDR3 consists of 15 residues. Trimming stripped 7 bases from V and 0 bases from J, with 13 bases between. Germline assignment: CDR1 SGHVS and CDR2 FQNEAQ. The CDR3 sequence: CASIPTLSSGNTIYF. DNA for the CDR3: TGTGCCAGCATCCCGACTCTAAGCTCTGGAAACACCATATATTTT.